This TCR beta chain emerged from a study of blood T cell repertoires in COVID-19. Study context: Samples taken during acute and convalescent COVID-19 were collected in the United States, Italy and Spain. Sources were T cells, B-cell-depleted T cells, or PBMCs; the material itself was cDNA or gDNA.

Per the original data handling: Amplification of reference gene primers was used by the study to estimate nucleated cell counts. Data came from immunoSEQ multiplex PCR; TCRdb stores just in-frame clones and leaves some out. V, J and clone size derive from that table, while D and trimming were established from the DNA sequence. The sample lists some 200,000 clones, about 80% seen once, with approximately 15% in the top ten. The CDR3 contains 14 residues. Germline loops: CDR1 MNHEY, CDR2 SVGAGI. V dropped 5 bases and J dropped 8; count of bases not matched to a gene: 8. The sample comprised peripheral blood. The clonotype originates from a man younger than 40 with active or convalescent COVID-19. The chain couples TRBV6-5 to TRBJ2-1; TRBD2 agrees at 8 bases. The chain's CDR3 is CASSPPGGGDEQFF. The CDR3, as DNA: TGTGCCAGCAGTCCCCCGGGGGGGGGCGATGAGCAGTTCTTC.